One sample yielded the 8 T cell receptor beta chains listed below, sequenced in a study of T cells after yellow fever vaccination. TCRdb called the 5' RACE reads again in MiXCR, with one record for every CDR3 protein. This sample yields approximately 30,000 distinct CDR3 sequences, of which approximately 4.4% are seen a single time; 35% to 50% belongs to the top ten. Specimen: CD8+ T cells sorted from PBMCs, collected 5 days after the yellow fever booster vaccination. Receptors originate from a man between 25 and 39 years old who received the YFV17D yellow fever vaccine.

This clonotype was recorded many times. The chain's CDR3 is CASSFLPLGNTIYF. DNA of the CDR3: TGTGCCAGCAGCTTTTTGCCCCTAGGAAACACCATATATTTT. This chain uses TRBV7-2 with TRBJ1-3, with D unresolved. The CDR3 is 14 amino acids. V was shortened by 3 bases and J by 4 bases, with 10 bases between the two germline ends. Germline V gene data show CDR1 as SGHTA and CDR2 as FQGNSA.

At least ten counts were recorded for this clonotype. The CDR3 spells CASNVGQLTDTQYF. CDR3 nucleotide sequence: TGTGCCAGCAACGTGGGACAACTCACAGATACGCAGTATTTT. This chain connects TRBV28 to TRBJ2-3, with D possibly being TRBD1 (6 bases). The germline CDR1 and CDR2 sequences are MDHEN and SYDVKM. This CDR3 spans 14 amino acids. V shed 7 bases and J shed 2 bases, with 13 bases lying between them.

This clonotype is large within its sample. The chain carries TRBV5-1 and TRBJ2-1; D is uncertain. Germline CDR1 SGHRS, CDR2 YFSETQ. This CDR3 is built from 11 residues. The V gene lost 4 bases and the J gene lost 7 bases, with 6 bases spanning the gap. CDR3 in amino acids: CASSGENEQFF. The CDR3 bases are TGCGCCAGCAGCGGCGAAAATGAGCAGTTCTTC.

This clonotype was counted many times. CDR3 protein: CASSRQGSTGELFF. In DNA, the CDR3 is TGCGCCAGCAGCCGACAGGGGAGTACCGGGGAGCTGTTTTTT. This sequence joins TRBV4-3 and TRBJ2-2; 8 nucleotides match TRBD1. V shed 4 bases, J shed 5 bases, and the junction held 3 bases outside the gene matches. Germline assignment: CDR1 LGHNA and CDR2 YSLEER. CDR3 size: 14 residues.

This clonotype came up many times. The chain couples TRBV5-1 to TRBJ2-2, with D tentatively TRBD1 or TRBD2 (5 bases each). CDR1 and CDR2 (germline): SGHRS, YFSETQ. The CDR3 length is 14 residues. Trimming cost V 4 bases and J 3 bases, with 10 bases left between them. The CDR3 sequence is CASSEGRYTGELFF. CDR3 DNA sequence: TGCGCCAGCAGCGAGGGACGGTACACCGGGGAGCTGTTTTTT.

Many counts were recorded for this clonotype. V usage is TRBV29-1 and J usage is TRBJ2-7, with TRBD1 matching 9 bases. CDR3 size: 14 residues. Germline CDR1 is SQVTM and CDR2 is ANQGSEA. The V segment lost 3 bases and the J segment 4 bases; nucleotides outside the gene matches: 7. The CDR3 coding sequence is TGCAGCGTTGAGAACCCGGGACAGGGTTACGAGCAGTACTTC. It yields the protein CSVENPGQGYEQYF.

In this sample, this clonotype turned up many times. This chain connects TRBV9 to TRBJ1-1; D unresolved. Germline CDR1 and CDR2: SGDLS and YYNGEE. Deletions cut 0 bases from V and 0 bases from J, with 9 bases between. This CDR3 has 15 residues. The CDR3 DNA follows: TGTGCCAGCAGCGTAGCGTCGAGATTGAACACTGAAGCTTTCTTT. It is translated as CASSVASRLNTEAFF.

This clonotype was observed at least ten times. V is TRBV7-9 and J is TRBJ1-5; D remains unclear. The germline V gene has CDR1 SEHNR and CDR2 FQNEAQ (reference sequence). CDR3 length: 13 amino acids. The germline V and J ends were trimmed by 3 bases and 7 bases, with 10 bases remaining between them. This CDR3 is CASSFGFTQPQHF. The CDR3 region has the DNA TGTGCCAGCAGCTTTGGGTTTACGCAGCCCCAGCATTTT.